This T cell receptor (beta chain) was obtained from a study of T cell changes during pregnancy in multiple sclerosis. V trimming: 5 bases; J trimming: 2 bases; junction bases outside the gene matches: 3. The CDR3 length is 14 residues. Germline CDR1 reads SGHAT; CDR2 reads FQNNGV. Assay used: immunoSEQ multiplex PCR; TCRdb lists only in-frame clones, some missing. Among some 64,000 clones listed, around 92% were seen once. The receptor was isolated from a female donor with multiple sclerosis, enrolled in a pregnancy study. The V and J genes are TRBV11-2 and TRBJ2-1; 7 bases line up with TRBD2. Sequenced here: peripheral blood, sampled in the first trimester of pregnancy. CDR3 DNA sequence: TGTGCCAGCAGCGAGGGAGGGACCTACAATGAGCAGTTCTTC. This codes for CASSEGGTYNEQFF.